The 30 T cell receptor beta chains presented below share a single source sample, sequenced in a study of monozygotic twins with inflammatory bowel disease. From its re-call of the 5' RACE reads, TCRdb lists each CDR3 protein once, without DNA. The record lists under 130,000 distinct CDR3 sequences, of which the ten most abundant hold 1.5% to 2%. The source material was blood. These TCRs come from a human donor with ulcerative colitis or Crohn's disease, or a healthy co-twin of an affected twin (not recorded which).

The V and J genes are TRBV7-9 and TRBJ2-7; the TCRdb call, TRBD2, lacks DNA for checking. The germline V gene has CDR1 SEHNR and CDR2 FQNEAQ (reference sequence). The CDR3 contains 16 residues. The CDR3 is CASSSPSRTTTYEQYF.

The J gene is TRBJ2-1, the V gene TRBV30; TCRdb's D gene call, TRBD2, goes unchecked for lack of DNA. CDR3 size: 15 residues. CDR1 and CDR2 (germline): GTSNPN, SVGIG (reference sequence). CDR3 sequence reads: CAWSGLGGHYNEQFF.

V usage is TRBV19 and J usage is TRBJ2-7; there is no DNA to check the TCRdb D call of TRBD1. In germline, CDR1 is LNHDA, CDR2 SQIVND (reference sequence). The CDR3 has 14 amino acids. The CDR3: CASSMRRDSYEQYF.

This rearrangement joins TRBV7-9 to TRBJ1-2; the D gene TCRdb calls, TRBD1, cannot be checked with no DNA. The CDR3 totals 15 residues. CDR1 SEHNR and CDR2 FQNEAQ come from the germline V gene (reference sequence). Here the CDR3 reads CASSSRDQNNYGYTF.

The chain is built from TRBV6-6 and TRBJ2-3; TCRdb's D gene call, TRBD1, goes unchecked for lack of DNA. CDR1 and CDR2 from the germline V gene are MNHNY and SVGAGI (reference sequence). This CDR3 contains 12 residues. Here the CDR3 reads CASQTTGDTQYF.

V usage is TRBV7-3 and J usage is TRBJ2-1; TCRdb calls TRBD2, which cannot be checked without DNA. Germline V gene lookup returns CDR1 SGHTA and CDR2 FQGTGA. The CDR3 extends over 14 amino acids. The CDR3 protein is CASSRLAGGSAQFF.

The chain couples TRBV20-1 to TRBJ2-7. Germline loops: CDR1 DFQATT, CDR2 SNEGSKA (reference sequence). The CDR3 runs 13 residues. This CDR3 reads CSASSLIMGEQYF.

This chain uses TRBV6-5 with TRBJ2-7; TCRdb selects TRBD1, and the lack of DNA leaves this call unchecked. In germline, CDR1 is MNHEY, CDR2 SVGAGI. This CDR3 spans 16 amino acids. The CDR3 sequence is CASSYVSFTGAYEQYF.

CDR3 protein: CASSWGNGSGEQYF. The chain couples TRBV5-1 to TRBJ2-7; the TRBD2 assignment by TCRdb is unverifiable without DNA. CDR3 size: 14 residues. Per the germline V gene, CDR1 is SGHRS and CDR2 is YFSETQ.

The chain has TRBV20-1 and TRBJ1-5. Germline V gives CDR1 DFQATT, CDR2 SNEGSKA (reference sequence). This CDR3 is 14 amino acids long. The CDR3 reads CSAYPSQLNQPQHF.

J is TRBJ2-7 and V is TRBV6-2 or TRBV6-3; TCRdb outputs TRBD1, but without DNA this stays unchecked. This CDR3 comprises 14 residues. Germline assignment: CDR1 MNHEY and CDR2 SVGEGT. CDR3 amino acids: CASSPDSVSYEQYF.

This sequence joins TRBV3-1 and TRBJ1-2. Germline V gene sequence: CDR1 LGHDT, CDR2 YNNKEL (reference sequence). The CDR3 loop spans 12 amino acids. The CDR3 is CASSQAEFGYTF.

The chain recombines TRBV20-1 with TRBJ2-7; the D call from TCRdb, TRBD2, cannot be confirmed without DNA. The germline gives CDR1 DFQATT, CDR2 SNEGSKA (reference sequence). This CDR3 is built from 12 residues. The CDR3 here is CSASPQTYEQYF.

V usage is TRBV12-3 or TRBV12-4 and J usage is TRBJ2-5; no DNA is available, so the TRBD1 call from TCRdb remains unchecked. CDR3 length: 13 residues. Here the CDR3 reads CASSIDRGETQYF.

The CDR3 region is CASSQHAGQVGYEQYF. The chain has TRBV7-2 and TRBJ2-7; the D gene TCRdb calls, TRBD1, cannot be checked with no DNA. Germline loops: CDR1 SGHTA, CDR2 FQGNSA. The CDR3 contains 16 residues. Together with reference TRBV7-2 and TRBJ2-7, the CDR3 gives the full variable domain: GAGVSQSPSNKVTEKGKDVELRCDPISGHTALYWYRQSLGQGLEFLIYFQGNSAPDKSGLPSDRFSAERTGGSVSTLTIQRTQQEDSAVYLCASSQHAGQVGYEQYFGPGTRLTVT.

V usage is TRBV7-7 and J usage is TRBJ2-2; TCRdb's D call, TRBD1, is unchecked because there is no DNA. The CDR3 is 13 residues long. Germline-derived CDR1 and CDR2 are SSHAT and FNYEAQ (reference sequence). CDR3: CASSGKGAGELFF. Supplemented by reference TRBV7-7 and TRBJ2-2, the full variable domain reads GAGVSQSPRYKVTKRGQDVTLRCDPISSHATLYWYQQALGQGPEFLTYFNYEAQPDKSGLPSDRFSAERPEGSISTLTIQRTEQRDSAMYRCASSGKGAGELFFGEGSRLTVL.

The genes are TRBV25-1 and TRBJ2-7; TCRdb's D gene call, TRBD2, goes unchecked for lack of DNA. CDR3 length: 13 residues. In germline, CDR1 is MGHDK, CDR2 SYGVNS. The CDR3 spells CASSAGGAYEQYF.

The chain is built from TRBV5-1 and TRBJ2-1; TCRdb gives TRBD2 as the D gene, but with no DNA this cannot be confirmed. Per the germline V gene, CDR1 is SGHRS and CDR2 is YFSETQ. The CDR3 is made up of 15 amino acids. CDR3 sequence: CASSFSGSIQDEQFF.

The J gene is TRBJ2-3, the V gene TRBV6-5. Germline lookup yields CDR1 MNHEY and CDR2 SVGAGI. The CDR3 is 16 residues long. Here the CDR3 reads CASSYSGTTGTDTQYF.

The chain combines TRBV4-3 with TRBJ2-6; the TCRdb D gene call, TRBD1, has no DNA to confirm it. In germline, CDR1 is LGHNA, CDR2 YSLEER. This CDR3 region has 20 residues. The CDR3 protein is CASSHLSLETGVAGANVLTF.

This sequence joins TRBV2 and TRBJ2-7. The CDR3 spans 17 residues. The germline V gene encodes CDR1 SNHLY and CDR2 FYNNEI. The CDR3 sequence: CASSEGDQWRKHYEQYF.

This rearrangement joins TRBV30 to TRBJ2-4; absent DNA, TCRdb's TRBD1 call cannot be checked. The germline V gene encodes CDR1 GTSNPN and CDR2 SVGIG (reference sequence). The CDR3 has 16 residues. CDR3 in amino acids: CAWRPPQRDSYNIQYF.

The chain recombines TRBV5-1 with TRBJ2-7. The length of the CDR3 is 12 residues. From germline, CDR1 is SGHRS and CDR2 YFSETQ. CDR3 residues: CASTQNSYEQYF. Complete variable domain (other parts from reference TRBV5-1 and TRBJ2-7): KAGVTQTPRYLIKTRGQQVTLSCSPISGHRSVSWYQQTPGQGLQFLFEYFSETQRNKGNFPGRFSGRQFSNSRSEMNVSTLELGDSALYLCASTQNSYEQYFGPGTRLTVT.

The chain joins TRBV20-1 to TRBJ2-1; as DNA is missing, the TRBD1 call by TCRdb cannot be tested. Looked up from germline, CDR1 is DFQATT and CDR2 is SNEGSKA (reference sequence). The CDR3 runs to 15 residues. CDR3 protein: CSARSGQSAYNEQFF.

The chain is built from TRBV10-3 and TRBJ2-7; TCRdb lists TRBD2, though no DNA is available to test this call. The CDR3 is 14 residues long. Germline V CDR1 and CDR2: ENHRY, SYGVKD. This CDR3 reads CAIRGDWRGYEQYF.

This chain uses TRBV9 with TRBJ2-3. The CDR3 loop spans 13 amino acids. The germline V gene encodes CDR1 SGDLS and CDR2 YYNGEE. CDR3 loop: CASRPPSSDTQYF.

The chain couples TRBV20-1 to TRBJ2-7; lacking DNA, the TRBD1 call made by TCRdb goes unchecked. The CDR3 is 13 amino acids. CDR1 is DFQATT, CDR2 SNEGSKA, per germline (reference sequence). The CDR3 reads CSASVNRAYEQYF.

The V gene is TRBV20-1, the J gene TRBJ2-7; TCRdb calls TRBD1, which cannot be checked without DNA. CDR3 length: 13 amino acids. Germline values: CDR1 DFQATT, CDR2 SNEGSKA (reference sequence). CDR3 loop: CSASRDRAYEQYF.

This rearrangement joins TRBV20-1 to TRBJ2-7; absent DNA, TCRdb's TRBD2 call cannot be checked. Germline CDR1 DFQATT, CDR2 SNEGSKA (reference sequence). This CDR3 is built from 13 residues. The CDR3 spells CSVPPGLTYEQYF.

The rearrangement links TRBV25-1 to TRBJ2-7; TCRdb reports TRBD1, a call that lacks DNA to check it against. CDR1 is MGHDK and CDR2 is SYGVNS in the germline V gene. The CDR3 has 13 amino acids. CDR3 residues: CASSDRDRGEQYF.